This TCR beta chain came from a study of radiation and T cells in renal cell carcinoma. Study background: Nephrectomy followed 15 Gy stereotactic body radiation by 4 weeks.

CDR3 length equals 14 residues. Described time point: blood 2 weeks post-SBRT. The treatment was: 15 Gy SBRT to primary tumor, nephrectomy 4 weeks later. Clones were sequenced by immunoSEQ multiplex PCR, and TCRdb holds only the in-frame ones, with some missing. The data contain about 130,000 clones, 65% to 85% of them seen just once; the ten biggest clones take up 5.8%. V gene TRBV21-1 combines with J gene TRBJ2-1; the table's D call, TRBD1, was not checked against the DNA. TRBV21-1 is marked as a pseudogene. Material: blood, obtained from a patient whose treatment included radiotherapy and nephrectomy. The TCR originated in a man aged 50-60 years with renal cell carcinoma. CDR3 DNA: TGTGCCAGCAGCAATAGGGACACATACAATGAGCAGTTCTTC. Translating gives CASSNRDTYNEQFF.